Sequencing of this TCR beta chain was carried out in a study of T cell repertoires in cytomegalovirus infection. Study-wide results and limits: Within the response measured ex vivo, HLA-C-restricted CMV-specific TCR beta clonotypes were dominant.

The CDR3 is 14 amino acids. V shed 4 bases and J shed 2 bases, with 14 bases lying between them. Germline V gives CDR1 SQVTM, CDR2 ANQGSEA. Each CDR3 protein is one row after TCRdb ran MiXCR on the reads. This table has roughly 250,000 distinct CDR3 sequences, around 12% appearing once. Of note for this clonotype: Its cognate antigen is unknown.

The sequenced material came from PBMCs. The chain recombines TRBV29-1 with TRBJ1-1, with no clear D. This receptor was obtained from a human donor in good health (CMV status not recorded). Some clones in this sample may be carry-over from other donors' samples. The CDR3 loop reads CSVGPSGVNTEAFF. CDR3 bases: TGCAGCGTTGGACCCAGCGGGGTAAACACTGAAGCTTTCTTT. Using reference TRBV29-1 and TRBJ1-1 for the parts outside the CDR3, the full variable domain is SAVISQKPSRDICQRGTSLTIQCQVDSQVTMMFWYRQQPGQSLTLIATANQGSEATYESGFVIDKFPISRPNLTFSTLTVSNMSPEDSSIYLCSVGPSGVNTEAFFGQGTRLTVV.